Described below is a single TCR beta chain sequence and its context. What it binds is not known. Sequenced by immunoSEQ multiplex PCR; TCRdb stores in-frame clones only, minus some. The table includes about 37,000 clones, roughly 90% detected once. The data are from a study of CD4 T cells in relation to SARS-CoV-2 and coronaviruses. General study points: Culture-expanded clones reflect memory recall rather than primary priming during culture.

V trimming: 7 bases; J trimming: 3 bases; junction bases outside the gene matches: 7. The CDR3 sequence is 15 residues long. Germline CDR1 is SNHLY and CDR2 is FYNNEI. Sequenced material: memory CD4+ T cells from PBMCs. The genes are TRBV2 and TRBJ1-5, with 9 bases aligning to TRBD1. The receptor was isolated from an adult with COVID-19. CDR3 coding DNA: TGTGCCAGCAACCTACAGGGGGCCGTCAATCAGCCCCAGCATTTT. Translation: CASNLQGAVNQPQHF.